The subject of this entry is one TCR beta chain. These data originate in a study of cytomegalovirus exposure and HLA in healthy donors. Whole-study context: An early release of data contained 75 million to 90 million unique TCRs, which came from HLA-typed donors.

Primers: 60 Vbeta forward and 13 Jbeta reverse. Method: immunoSEQ multiplex PCR; TCRdb's copy keeps in-frame clones and lacks some. The table includes about 82,000 clones, approximately 74% detected once. The specimen sequenced was PBMCs. The TCR was taken from a woman between 45 and 65 years old in good health and CMV-seropositive.

The CDR3 loop reads CASSRNIQGAREKLFF. The CDR3 region has the DNA TGTGCCAGCAGTCGCAACATACAGGGGGCTAGAGAAAAACTGTTTTTT. V is TRBV27 and J is TRBJ1-4, with 9 bases identical to TRBD1. V lost 5 bases and J lost 8; bases outside the gene matches: 12. CDR3 length: 16 residues. Looked up from germline, CDR1 is MNHEY and CDR2 is SMNVEV (reference sequence).